This T cell receptor (beta chain) was sequenced during a study of shared clonotypes between healthy human individuals. General study results and limits: Genetic and exposure-history diversity was limited by the small donor number.

Ten immunoSEQ deep assay plates held the unsorted PBMC DNA. Assay used: immunoSEQ multiplex PCR; TCRdb lists only in-frame clones, some missing. The table has approximately 480,000 clones, about 75% seen once; the top ten hold around 13%. This clone was seen a single time. Its antigen is unidentified. After removal of 2 bases from V and 3 bases from J, the junction contained 6 bases not matched to a gene. The CDR3 is 17 residues long. Looked up from germline, CDR1 is LGHNT and CDR2 is FRNRAP. Sequenced input: PBMCs. This receptor was taken from a woman aged 40 to 50 in good health. Some clones in this sample may be carry-over from other donors' samples. This chain uses TRBV12-5 with TRBJ2-1; the match to TRBD1 covers 11 bases. The CDR3 nucleotides read TGTGCTAGTGGTTTGTCCCCAGGGACAGGGGGCTACAATGAGCAGTTCTTC. Its protein product is CASGLSPGTGGYNEQFF.